Presented here are 26 T cell receptor beta chains from one specimen sequenced in a study of blood T cell repertoires in COVID-19. Using immunoSEQ multiplex PCR, the repertoire was profiled, and TCRdb retains in-frame clones only, with some absent. The sample records around 23,000 clones, roughly 74% being singletons. Sequenced input: peripheral blood. These TCRs come from a man between 45 and 60 years old with COVID-19, enrolled during active disease.

This chain uses TRBV6-5 with TRBJ2-7; 10 bases map to TRBD2. The CDR3 runs to 16 residues. V dropped 0 bases and J dropped 5; count of bases not matched to a gene: 7. Germline V CDR1 and CDR2: MNHEY, SVGAGI. The CDR3 here is CASSYSLAGDQDEQYF. In DNA, the CDR3 is TGTGCCAGCAGTTACTCCCTAGCGGGAGACCAGGACGAGCAGTACTTC.

V gene TRBV15 combines with J gene TRBJ2-1; D might be TRBD2 (5 bases). Germline V CDR1 and CDR2: LNHNV, YYDKDF (reference sequence). The V end was cut by 1 base, the J end by 8 bases, with 9 bases between. The CDR3 runs to 13 residues. In DNA, the CDR3 is TGTGCCACCAGCAGAGGTACGAGGGATGAGCAGTTCTTC. Residues: CATSRGTRDEQFF.

The gene calls are TRBV5-1 and TRBJ2-3; 13 bases match TRBD2. The CDR3 extends over 16 amino acids. The J segment lost 14 bases and the V segment lost 1 base, leaving 13 bases of the junction unmatched. Looked up from germline, CDR1 is SGHRS and CDR2 is YFSETQ. CDR3: CASSLSGGTSGVHRYF. The CDR3 DNA reads TGCGCCAGCAGCTTGAGTGGAGGGACTAGCGGGGTGCATCGGTATTTT.

This chain connects TRBV7-3 to TRBJ1-5, with D perhaps TRBD1 (5 bases). This CDR3 spans 15 amino acids. Germline CDR1 is SGHTA and CDR2 is FQGTGA. Trimming cost V 2 bases and J 6 bases, with 14 bases left between them. The CDR3 loop reads CASSLFGRRGQPQHF. The CDR3 DNA follows: TGTGCCAGCAGCTTATTTGGCCGGAGGGGTCAGCCCCAGCATTTT.

The V and J genes are TRBV30 and TRBJ1-1, with TRBD1 identical over 7 bases. The CDR3 covers 14 residues. Germline CDR1 and CDR2: GTSNPN and SVGIG (reference sequence). V lost 0 bases, J lost 4 bases, and 5 bases stayed unmatched. The CDR3 region is CAWSVDRVGTEAFF. CDR3 in DNA: TGTGCCTGGAGTGTTGACAGGGTGGGCACTGAAGCTTTCTTT.

The V call is TRBV30, the J call TRBJ1-4; D may be TRBD1 (6 bases). The CDR3 is 15 amino acids. CDR1 and CDR2 from the germline V gene are GTSNPN and SVGIG (reference sequence). With 4 bases removed from V and 0 bases from J, the gap between germline ends came to 12 bases. CDR3: CAWNLGGSTNEKLFF. CDR3 DNA sequence: TGTGCCTGGAATCTTGGGGGCTCAACTAATGAAAAACTGTTTTTT.

The chain is built from TRBV3-1 (or the pseudogene TRBV3-2) and TRBJ2-7; 14 bases line up with TRBD2. Germline CDR1 LGHDT, CDR2 YNNKEL (reference sequence). The V segment lost 5 bases and the J segment 6 bases; nucleotides outside the gene matches: 6. This CDR3 spans 15 amino acids. The CDR3 bases are TGTGCCAGCAGCAAAGCCGGACTAGCGGGAGGCGAGCAGTACTTC. Protein: CASSKAGLAGGEQYF.

This clone is medium-sized by share. J is TRBJ2-7 and V is TRBV3-1 (or the pseudogene TRBV3-2); possibly TRBD2 for D (5 bases). This CDR3 has 12 amino acids. Germline values: CDR1 LGHDT, CDR2 YNNKEL (reference sequence). Trimming cost V 1 base and J 7 bases, with 8 bases left between them. In DNA, the CDR3 is TGTGCCAGCAGCCAAGCCCAGCGGGAGCAGTACTTC. Protein product: CASSQAQREQYF.

A few counts support this clone. The chain combines TRBV28 with TRBJ1-1, with 7 bases fitting TRBD1. The CDR3 spans 16 residues. J was trimmed by 1 base and V by 7 bases; bases with no gene match: 12. Per the germline V gene, CDR1 is MDHEN and CDR2 is SYDVKM. The CDR3 DNA follows: TGTGCCAGCATTCAAACGGGGACAGAAAAGAACACTGAAGCTTTCTTT. This sequence encodes CASIQTGTEKNTEAFF.

This rearrangement joins TRBV11-3 to TRBJ2-3, with 9 bases identical to TRBD2. J gave up 1 base and V 7 bases, and 15 bases lay outside the gene matches. CDR1 SGHNT and CDR2 YENEEA come from the germline V gene. The CDR3 runs 18 residues. The CDR3 loop is CASNPGLREGSGTDTQYF. The CDR3 DNA reads as TGTGCCAGCAATCCCGGGTTGCGGGAGGGCTCGGGCACAGATACGCAGTATTTT.

This sequence joins TRBV7-9 and TRBJ2-3; D uncertain. CDR1 SEHNR and CDR2 FQNEAQ come from the germline V gene (reference sequence). Deletions cut 5 bases from V and 2 bases from J, with 11 bases between. This CDR3 is built from 14 residues. The CDR3 protein is CASSPDSSTDTQYF. In DNA form, the CDR3 reads TGTGCCAGCAGCCCCGACTCATCCACAGATACGCAGTATTTT.

The rearrangement uses TRBV10-3 and TRBJ2-6; D unresolved. The CDR3 consists of 17 residues. V lost 3 bases, J lost 0 bases, and 12 bases lay in between. Germline-derived CDR1 and CDR2 are ENHRY and SYGVKD. The CDR3 DNA follows: TGTGCCATCAGTGACGAGCCATACCGCTCTGGGGCCAACGTCCTGACTTTC. Amino acids: CAISDEPYRSGANVLTF.

The genes are TRBV5-6 and TRBJ1-6; D is perhaps TRBD1 (5 bases). Trimming took off 2 bases at V and 8 bases at J, with 17 bases between the two ends. This CDR3 contains 16 residues. The V gene's germline CDR1 is SGHDT and CDR2 YYEEEE. The CDR3, as DNA: TGTGCCAGCAGCTTAGGGGCACGCCCACGGGATTCACCCCTCCACTTT. As protein: CASSLGARPRDSPLHF.

This chain uses TRBV5-1 with TRBJ1-5; D gene uncertain. The V end was cut by 0 bases, the J end by 4 bases, with 5 bases between. The germline gives CDR1 SGHRS, CDR2 YFSETQ. The CDR3 covers 13 residues. The CDR3 sequence: CASSLGSNQPQHF. The CDR3 DNA is TGCGCCAGCAGCTTGGGCAGTAATCAGCCCCAGCATTTT.

The chain links TRBV12-3 or TRBV12-4 to TRBJ1-2; 7 nucleotides align to TRBD1. After removal of 4 bases from V and 8 bases from J, the junction contained 7 bases not matched to a gene. The CDR3 runs 13 residues. CDR3 in DNA: TGTGCCAGCAGTTATGGACAGGCTCGGGGCTACACCTTC. Encoded protein: CASSYGQARGYTF.

The V gene is TRBV7-9, the J gene TRBJ2-3, with D maybe TRBD1 (6 bases). CDR1 and CDR2 from the germline V gene are SEHNR and FQNEAQ (reference sequence). The CDR3 sequence is 14 residues long. Trimming removed 10 bases from V and 4 bases from J, with 18 bases in between. The CDR3 loop reads CATESQGLADTQYF. The CDR3 nucleotides read TGTGCCACCGAAAGTCAGGGGTTGGCAGATACGCAGTATTTT.

V is TRBV20-1 and J is TRBJ2-1; D call uncertain. The germline CDR1 and CDR2 sequences are DFQATT and SNEGSKA (reference sequence). The CDR3 totals 10 residues. The V end lost 6 bases, the J end lost 7 bases, and 7 bases lay between the germline ends. The CDR3: CSAVVNEQFF. In DNA form, the CDR3 reads TGCAGTGCCGTAGTAAATGAGCAGTTCTTC.

The J gene is TRBJ2-3, the V gene TRBV7-2, with 13 bases lining up with TRBD2. CDR1 is SGHTA, CDR2 FQGNSA, per germline. The CDR3 has 15 residues. The J segment lost 6 bases and the V segment lost 5 bases, leaving 5 bases of the junction unmatched. The CDR3 loop reads CASSPWTSGSDTQYF. CDR3 nucleotide sequence: TGTGCCAGCAGCCCCTGGACTAGCGGGAGTGATACGCAGTATTTT. Together with reference TRBV7-2 and TRBJ2-3, the CDR3 gives the full variable domain: GAGVSQSPSNKVTEKGKDVELRCDPISGHTALYWYRQSLGQGLEFLIYFQGNSAPDKSGLPSDRFSAERTGGSVSTLTIQRTQQEDSAVYLCASSPWTSGSDTQYFGPGTRLTVL.

This chain links TRBV6-5 with TRBJ1-4; 9 bases are shared with TRBD1. Germline CDR1 and CDR2: MNHEY and SVGAGI. The CDR3 totals 15 residues. After removal of 6 bases from V and 8 bases from J, the junction contained 10 bases not matched to a gene. CDR3 residues: CASSHAGTGLEKLFF. CDR3 sequence (DNA): TGTGCCAGCAGCCACGCCGGGACAGGGCTCGAAAAACTGTTTTTT.

The chain has TRBV3-1 (or the pseudogene TRBV3-2) and TRBJ2-5; TRBD2 matches 7 bases. The CDR3 totals 16 residues. Looked up from germline, CDR1 is LGHDT and CDR2 is YNNKEL (reference sequence). Germline trimming cut 0 bases from V and 2 bases from J; bases unmatched to any gene: 6. The CDR3 here is CASSQDVSGEQETQYF. The CDR3 nucleotides are TGTGCCAGCAGCCAAGATGTAAGCGGGGAACAAGAGACCCAGTACTTC.

This clone was counted between two and nine times. The junction departs from the called germline gene at one end, perhaps through a read error. The chain couples TRBV3-1 (or the pseudogene TRBV3-2) to TRBJ1-4; TRBD1 matches at 10 bases. This CDR3 comprises 15 residues. Germline V gene sequence: CDR1 LGHDT, CDR2 YNNKEL (reference sequence). CDR3 DNA: TGTGCCAGCAGCAAAGACAGGGGGCGAGGAGAAAAACTGTTTTTT. Translation gives CASSKDRGRGEKLFF.

This clone has a handful of counts. The V and J genes are TRBV11-2 and TRBJ2-5; 10 positions match TRBD2. Unmatched junction bases numbered 10, after V lost 5 bases and J lost 4 bases. This CDR3 contains 16 residues. Germline V CDR1 and CDR2: SGHAT, FQNNGV. The CDR3 region is CASSPNVAGGRETQYF. CDR3 sequence (DNA): TGTGCCAGCAGCCCAAACGTAGCGGGAGGCAGAGAGACCCAGTACTTC.

V gene TRBV7-9 combines with J gene TRBJ2-5; maybe TRBD2 (6 bases). CDR1 is SEHNR and CDR2 is FQNEAQ in the germline V gene (reference sequence). The CDR3 is 13 amino acids. The ends were cut back, 5 bases at V and 4 bases at J, with 11 bases in the middle. The CDR3 DNA reads TGTGCCAGCAGCGACGGGGGAGCAGAGACCCAGTACTTC. It specifies CASSDGGAETQYF. Full variable domain (outside the CDR3, taken from reference TRBV7-9 and TRBJ2-5): DTGVSQNPRHKITKRGQNVTFRCDPISEHNRLYWYRQTLGQGPEFLTYFQNEAQLEKSRLLSDRFSAERPKGSFSTLEIQRTEQGDSAMYLCASSDGGAETQYFGPGTRLLVL.

The chain employs TRBV24-1 and TRBJ2-3; D possibly corresponds to TRBD2 (6 bases). The germline CDR1 and CDR2 sequences are KGHDR and SFDVKD. V shed 6 bases and J shed 5 bases, with 14 bases lying between them. CDR3 length: 14 residues. The CDR3 here is CATSPAGAVDTQYF. DNA for the CDR3: TGTGCCACCAGTCCAGCGGGCGCGGTAGATACGCAGTATTTT.

This clone has more than one count but fewer than ten. The rearrangement links TRBV7-3 to TRBJ2-2; 8 bases are shared with TRBD2. Trimming at V came to 5 bases and at J to 0 bases, leaving 2 bases not matched to a gene. Germline V lookup: CDR1 SGHTA, CDR2 FQGTGA. The length of the CDR3 is 15 residues. CDR3 region: CASSPSGSNTGELFF. Written as DNA, the CDR3 is TGTGCCAGCAGCCCTAGCGGGTCGAACACCGGGGAGCTGTTTTTT. Full variable domain (rest looked up from reference TRBV7-3 and TRBJ2-2): GAGVSQTPSNKVTEKGKYVELRCDPISGHTALYWYRQSLGQGPEFLIYFQGTGAADDSGLPNDRFFAVRPEGSVSTLKIQRTERGDSAVYLCASSPSGSNTGELFFGEGSRLTVL.

The V gene is TRBV28, the J gene TRBJ1-2, with 8 bases fitting TRBD1. CDR1 and CDR2 from the germline V gene are MDHEN and SYDVKM. J gave up 9 bases and V 1 base, and 7 bases lay outside the gene matches. The CDR3 has 14 amino acids. The CDR3 DNA reads TGTGCCAGCAGTTTATCATCAGGGGGCAATCGCTACACCTTC. Translated: CASSLSSGGNRYTF.